Listed here are 21 T cell receptor beta chains from one sample, sequenced in a study of cytomegalovirus exposure and HLA in healthy donors. The repertoire was sequenced with immunoSEQ multiplex PCR; TCRdb's copy has only in-frame clones and lacks some. The repertoire holds over 250,000 clones, around 85% seen once, with over 0.95% in the top ten. Sequences were obtained from PBMCs. These receptor sequences come from a woman aged 18-29 years in good health and CMV-seronegative.

The chain is built from TRBV18 and TRBJ2-5, with D possibly TRBD2 on 6 matching bases. The germline V gene has CDR1 KGHSH and CDR2 LQKENI. V was pared by 2 bases and J by 5 bases, with 15 bases between. This CDR3 region has 15 residues. CDR3 residues: CASSPFEGGAETQYF. CDR3 sequence (DNA): TGTGCCAGCTCACCATTTGAGGGAGGAGCTGAGACCCAGTACTTC.

For this clone: The identical CDR3 is also encoded by other nucleotide sequences in the sample. The chain has TRBV27 and TRBJ2-1; 8 positions agree with TRBD1. Germline V gene sequence: CDR1 MNHEY, CDR2 SMNVEV (reference sequence). V lost 9 bases to trimming and J lost 1 base; unmatched junction nucleotides: 5. The CDR3 totals 14 residues. CDR3 region: CASRTGGSYNEQFF. The CDR3 DNA reads as TGTGCCAGTAGAACAGGGGGGTCCTACAATGAGCAGTTCTTC.

This chain links TRBV10-3 with TRBJ2-2; the match to TRBD2 covers 10 bases. CDR1 and CDR2 (germline): ENHRY, SYGVKD. The J segment lost 5 bases and the V segment lost 5 bases, leaving 5 bases of the junction unmatched. CDR3 length equals 15 residues. DNA of the CDR3: TGTGCCATCAGTCTCTCTAGCGGGGGAACCGGGGAGCTGTTTTTT. This sequence encodes CAISLSSGGTGELFF.

V and J are TRBV6-1 and TRBJ2-3, with a tentative D call TRBD2 (6 bases). Trimming removed 7 bases at V and 6 bases at J, with 11 bases between. The length of the CDR3 is 12 residues. The germline gives CDR1 MNHNS, CDR2 SASEGT. CDR3 loop: CASTQAGDTQYF. In DNA, the CDR3 is TGTGCCAGCACTCAGGCGGGGGATACGCAGTATTTT.

Here the CDR3 DNA reads TGTGCCAGCAGTCAACAGGGGTACTATGGCTACACCTTC. Translating it yields CASSQQGYYGYTF. This chain connects TRBV6-5 to TRBJ1-2; 7 positions agree with TRBD1. Looked up from germline, CDR1 is MNHEY and CDR2 is SVGAGI. Losses at the gene ends were 5 bases for V and 3 bases for J; bases not matched to a gene: 3. The CDR3 runs 13 residues.

The chain's CDR3 is CASSRDSSYEQYF. In DNA, the CDR3 is TGCGCCAGCAGCCGCGACAGTTCATACGAGCAGTACTTC. V usage is TRBV4-1 and J usage is TRBJ2-7; the D gene is possibly TRBD1 (5 bases). Germline CDR1 MGHRA, CDR2 YSYEKL. The CDR3 is 13 amino acids. V was trimmed by 4 bases and J by 4 bases, leaving 11 bases between them.

The CDR3 DNA sequence: TGTGCCAGCAGTCCGCCCGGAGTTCAAGAGACCCAGTACTTC. The encoded protein is CASSPPGVQETQYF. The gene calls are TRBV27 and TRBJ2-5; D unresolved. V gave up 5 bases and J gave up 2 bases, with 12 bases separating them. Germline V gene sequence: CDR1 MNHEY, CDR2 SMNVEV (reference sequence). CDR3 length: 14 residues.

The CDR3 DNA is TGTGCCAGCAGTTACGAGATAGCGGGGAGCACAGATACGCAGTATTTT. This translates into CASSYEIAGSTDTQYF. This sequence joins TRBV6-5 and TRBJ2-3; TRBD2 aligns across 8 bases. CDR3 length equals 16 residues. Germline V gene sequence: CDR1 MNHEY, CDR2 SVGAGI. V shed 2 bases and J 0 bases; nucleotides not matched to a gene: 4.

The chain is built from TRBV11-3 and TRBJ2-3, with unresolved D. CDR3 length equals 11 residues. The ends were cut back, 5 bases at V and 4 bases at J, with 4 bases in the middle. Germline V gene lookup returns CDR1 SGHNT and CDR2 YENEEA. The DNA of the CDR3 is TGTGCCAGCAGCCTTTCAGATACGCAGTATTTT. Translation: CASSLSDTQYF.

The chain links TRBV6-1 to TRBJ1-2, with TRBD1 matching over 10 bases. Losses at the gene ends were 6 bases for V and 6 bases for J; bases not matched to a gene: 7. In germline, CDR1 is MNHNS, CDR2 SASEGT. The CDR3 has 14 amino acids. The DNA for the CDR3 is TGTGCCAGCAGATTCCGGGACAGGGGTGATGGCTACACCTTC. Translating gives CASRFRDRGDGYTF.

The count of this clone is one. The chain recombines TRBV7-2 with TRBJ1-5; 7 bases fit TRBD1. Losses at the gene ends were 4 bases for V and 0 bases for J; bases not matched to a gene: 6. Germline values: CDR1 SGHTA, CDR2 FQGNSA. CDR3 length: 16 amino acids. CDR3 sequence (DNA): TGTGCCAGCAGCTCTGGACAGGCCCATAGCAATCAGCCCCAGCATTTT. Protein product: CASSSGQAHSNQPQHF.

The chain recombines TRBV27 with TRBJ2-7; 9 bases align to TRBD1. Per the germline V gene, CDR1 is MNHEY and CDR2 is SMNVEV (reference sequence). Trimming removed 4 bases from V and 2 bases from J; junction bases left unmatched: 9. The CDR3 runs to 16 residues. This CDR3 is CASSSVRQGGTYEQYF. The DNA for the CDR3 is TGTGCCAGCAGTTCTGTACGACAGGGGGGTACCTACGAGCAGTACTTC.

V gene TRBV27 combines with J gene TRBJ2-7; TRBD2 is a possible D gene (6 bases). Germline V CDR1 and CDR2: MNHEY, SMNVEV (reference sequence). The V end lost 6 bases, the J end lost 3 bases, and 12 bases lay between the germline ends. CDR3 length equals 13 residues. Written as DNA, the CDR3 is TGTGCCAGCAGGGGCGGGGCAGACTACGAGCAGTACTTC. Translation gives CASRGGADYEQYF.

The chain joins TRBV6-5 to TRBJ1-2, with a tentative D call TRBD1 (5 bases). Germline V lookup: CDR1 MNHEY, CDR2 SVGAGI. Trimming removed 0 bases from V and 4 bases from J, with 12 bases in between. The CDR3 sequence is 15 residues long. Here the CDR3 DNA reads TGTGCCAGCAGTTACTCAGGGGATCTTGGCTATGGCTACACCTTC. Translating gives CASSYSGDLGYGYTF.

The chain links TRBV7-2 to TRBJ2-7, with a weak D call TRBD2 (5 bases). Germline loops: CDR1 SGHTA, CDR2 FQGNSA. The CDR3 extends over 13 amino acids. V gave up 1 base and J gave up 7 bases, with 11 bases separating them. The CDR3 DNA is TGTGCCAGCAGCTTAGAACCGGGGAGAGAGCAGTACTTC. Its protein is CASSLEPGREQYF. The variable domain in full, completed from reference TRBV7-2 and TRBJ2-7, reads GAGVSQSPSNKVTEKGKDVELRCDPISGHTALYWYRQSLGQGLEFLIYFQGNSAPDKSGLPSDRFSAERTGGSVSTLTIQRTQQEDSAVYLCASSLEPGREQYFGPGTRLTVT.

This clone was seen only once. This rearrangement joins TRBV6-5 to TRBJ2-3; D perhaps matches TRBD1 (5 bases). The germline gives CDR1 MNHEY, CDR2 SVGAGI. V was trimmed by 2 bases and J by 0 bases, leaving 12 bases between them. The CDR3 runs 16 residues. CDR3 nucleotide sequence: TGTGCCAGCAGTTACGGGGCGGCACCTAGCACAGATACGCAGTATTTT. Translating gives CASSYGAAPSTDTQYF.

The chain joins TRBV18 to TRBJ1-3, with 9 bases identical to TRBD1. With V trimmed by 5 bases and J by 3 bases, 2 bases remained unmatched. This CDR3 is 14 amino acids long. CDR1 KGHSH and CDR2 LQKENI come from the germline V gene. CDR3 in amino acids: CASSTTGGGNTIYF. The CDR3 coding sequence is TGTGCCAGCTCAACGACAGGGGGTGGAAACACCATATATTTT.

The genes are TRBV30 and TRBJ2-1; 10 bases fit TRBD2. The trim removed 0 bases at V and 5 bases at J, leaving 4 bases unmatched. From germline, CDR1 is GTSNPN and CDR2 SVGIG (reference sequence). This CDR3 is 15 amino acids long. The CDR3 spells CAWSVGTSVHNEQFF. The CDR3 DNA reads TGTGCCTGGAGTGTAGGGACTAGCGTACACAATGAGCAGTTCTTC.

The V and J genes are TRBV27 and TRBJ2-4; possibly TRBD1 for D (6 bases). Trimming took 5 bases from V and 0 from J, leaving 14 bases between them. Germline assignment: CDR1 MNHEY and CDR2 SMNVEV (reference sequence). The CDR3 length is 16 residues. As DNA, the CDR3 is TGTGCCAGCAGTGGCCACAGGGACCTAGCCAAAAACATTCAGTACTTC. Amino acids: CASSGHRDLAKNIQYF.

V usage is TRBV5-1 and J usage is TRBJ1-2; TRBD1 is a possible D gene (5 bases). Germline CDR1 reads SGHRS; CDR2 reads YFSETQ. The CDR3 runs to 12 residues. The germline V and J ends were trimmed by 4 bases and 7 bases, with 11 bases remaining between them. The CDR3 DNA reads TGCGCCAGCAGCATTGACAGCTTTGGCTACACCTTC. This encodes CASSIDSFGYTF.

In nucleotides, the CDR3 is TGTGCCAGCAGCTCCGCCGGGGGATCCTACAATGAGCAGTTCTTC. Encoded protein: CASSSAGGSYNEQFF. The gene calls are TRBV7-3 and TRBJ2-1; the D gene is possibly TRBD2 (6 bases). Germline V CDR1 and CDR2: SGHTA, FQGTGA. CDR3 length: 15 residues. The V and J ends lost 4 bases and 1 base respectively, with 11 bases between them.